This T cell receptor beta chain is drawn from a study of T cells in tumors after PD-1 blockade. Clones were read by immunoSEQ multiplex PCR, and TCRdb kept only the in-frame ones, dropping some. The sample records some 66,000 clones, around two thirds being singletons. Trimming took 1 base from V and 3 from J, leaving 9 bases between them. Germline lookup yields CDR1 LNHDA and CDR2 SQIVND (reference sequence). This CDR3 contains 15 residues. Specimen: PBMCs, collected after anti-PD-1 treatment. The TCR originated in a human donor with basal cell carcinoma. The gene calls are TRBV19 and TRBJ2-2, with D unresolved. The DNA for the CDR3 is TGTGCCAGTAGTATAGTACGGCGGTACACCGGGGAGCTGTTTTTT. Encoded protein: CASSIVRRYTGELFF.